One and the same sample provided the 3 T cell receptor beta chains below, sequenced in a study of beta chain features in type 1 diabetes listed by TCRdb under 2018. Receptor amplification or capture employed the immunoSEQ multiplex PCR assay. The entire isolated RNA was reverse transcribed using the High Capacity cDNA Reverse Transcription Kit, and thus expressed TCRB transcripts were sequenced. Imported from immuneACCESS, the table was reduced by TCRdb to in-frame sequences with V and J called. These copies leave out some clones; in studies compared against another copy, an unresolved V gene accounts for under half, and the cause of the remainder is not known. This sample is represented by about 340,000 clones; around 9.3% of them were singletons. The ten largest clonotypes hold roughly 1% of the sample. Which antigens these TCRs recognize remains unknown. What the work shows at the level of the full study, not this receptor alone: Type 1 diabetes patients showed a moderate but significant shortening of TCRB CDR3 length in all four CD4+ subsets.

The sequenced material came from central memory CD4+ T cells from blood. These TCRs come from a man aged 25 to 45 with type 1 diabetes.

V is TRBV11-2 and J is TRBJ2-3; D is unclear. Between the trimmed V and J ends, which lost 5 bases and 7 bases, there was a span of 13 bases. Germline V lookup: CDR1 SGHAT, CDR2 FQNNGV. The CDR3 is 13 amino acids. CDR3: CASSDWLPYTQYF. The CDR3 bases are TGTGCCAGCAGCGACTGGTTGCCTTATACGCAGTATTTT.

V is TRBV9 and J is TRBJ2-3, with D unresolved. The CDR3 is 15 residues long. The germline V gene has CDR1 SGDLS and CDR2 YYNGEE. Trimming pared 3 bases from V and 2 bases from J, leaving 13 bases between. For the CDR3, the DNA is TGTGCCAGCAGCGCAGAACTCCCTCCCACAGATACGCAGTATTTT. Residues: CASSAELPPTDTQYF.

This clone was counted only a few times. This chain uses TRBV29-1 with TRBJ1-4, with D unresolved. The CDR3 has 12 amino acids. Per germline, CDR1 SQVTM and CDR2 ANQGSEA. V lost 4 bases, J lost 4 bases, and 7 bases lay in between. In DNA form, the CDR3 reads TGCAGCGTTGCGTCAAATAATGAAAAACTGTTTTTT. Translation: CSVASNNEKLFF.